This T cell receptor (beta chain) was captured by sequencing in a study of identical twins. CDR1 and CDR2 (germline): SGDLS, YYNGEE. Germline trimming cut 0 bases from V and 3 bases from J; bases unmatched to any gene: 5. This CDR3 is built from 15 residues. Via MiXCR, TCRdb re-called the 5' RACE reads, giving one row per CDR3 protein. The data hold 220,000 or so distinct CDR3 sequences, with approximately 7% observed a single time. The sample also formed part of further work on yellow fever vaccine responses in identical twins.

The chain combines TRBV9 with TRBJ1-2, with TRBD1 matching over 7 bases. This sequence was found in a woman between 18 and 29 years old in good health. Sequencing input: memory (CD45RO+) T cells sorted from blood. CDR3 coding DNA: TGTGCCAGCAGCGTAGCTTGGGGGACAGACTATGGCTACACCTTC. As protein: CASSVAWGTDYGYTF. The full variable domain, completed using reference TRBV9 and TRBJ1-2, is DSGVTQTPKHLITATGQRVTLRCSPRSGDLSVYWYQQSLDQGLQFLIQYYNGEERAKGNILERFSAQQFPDLHSELNLSSLELGDSALYFCASSVAWGTDYGYTFGSGTRLTVV.